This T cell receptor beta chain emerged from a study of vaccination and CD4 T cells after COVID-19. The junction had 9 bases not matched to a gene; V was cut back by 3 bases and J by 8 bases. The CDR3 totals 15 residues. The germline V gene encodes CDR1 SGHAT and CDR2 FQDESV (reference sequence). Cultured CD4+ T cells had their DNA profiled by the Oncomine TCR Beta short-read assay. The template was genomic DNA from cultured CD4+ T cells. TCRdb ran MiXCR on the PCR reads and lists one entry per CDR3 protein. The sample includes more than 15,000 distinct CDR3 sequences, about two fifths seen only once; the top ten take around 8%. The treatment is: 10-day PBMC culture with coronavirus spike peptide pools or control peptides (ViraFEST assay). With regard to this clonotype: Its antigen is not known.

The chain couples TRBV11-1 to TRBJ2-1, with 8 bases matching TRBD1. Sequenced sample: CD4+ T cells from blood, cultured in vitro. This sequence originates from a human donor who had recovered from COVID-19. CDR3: CASSLDREAFDEQFF. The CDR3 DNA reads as TGTGCCAGCAGCTTGGACAGGGAAGCTTTCGATGAGCAGTTCTTC.